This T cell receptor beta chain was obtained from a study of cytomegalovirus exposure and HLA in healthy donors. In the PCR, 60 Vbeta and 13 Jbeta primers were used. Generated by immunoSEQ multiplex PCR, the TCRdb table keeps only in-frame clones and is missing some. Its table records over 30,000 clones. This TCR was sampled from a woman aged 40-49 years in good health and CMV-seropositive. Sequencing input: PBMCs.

The CDR3 loop reads CASSQEGLNGYTF. For the CDR3, the DNA is TGCGCCAGCAGCCAAGAAGGACTAAATGGCTACACCTTC. V and J are TRBV4-1 and TRBJ1-2; D remains unclear. This CDR3 is 13 amino acids long. Germline CDR1 is MGHRA and CDR2 is YSYEKL. Trimming left V 0 bases short and J 6 bases short, with 8 bases between.